This T cell receptor (beta chain) was identified during a study of shared clonotypes between healthy human individuals. The length of the CDR3 is 12 residues. Deletions cut 5 bases from V and 5 bases from J, with 10 bases between. Germline V gene data show CDR1 as MNHEY and CDR2 as SMNVEV (reference sequence). TCRdb keeps only in-frame clones here, not all; method: immunoSEQ multiplex PCR. Among under 600,000 clones listed, approximately 95% were seen once. The V and J genes are TRBV27 and TRBJ2-7; the D is unclear. The TCR sequence derives from a woman aged 25 to 39 in good health. The sequencing input was naive CD4+ T cells sorted from blood. The subset denotes: CD45RA+ positively selected. The CDR3 here is CASSRLRHEQYF. CDR3 coding DNA: TGTGCCAGCAGTCGACTCCGCCACGAGCAGTACTTC.